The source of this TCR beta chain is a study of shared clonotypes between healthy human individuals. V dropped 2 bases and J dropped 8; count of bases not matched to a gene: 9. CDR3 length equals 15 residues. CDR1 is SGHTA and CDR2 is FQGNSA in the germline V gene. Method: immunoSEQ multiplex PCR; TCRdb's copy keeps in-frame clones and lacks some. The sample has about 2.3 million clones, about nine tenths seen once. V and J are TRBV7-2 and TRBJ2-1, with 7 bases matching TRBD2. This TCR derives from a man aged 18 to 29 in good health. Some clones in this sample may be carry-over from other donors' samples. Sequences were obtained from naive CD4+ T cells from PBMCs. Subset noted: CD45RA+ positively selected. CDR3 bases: TGTGCCAGCAGCTTATACCCCCTGCGGGAGTATGAGCAGTTCTTC. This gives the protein CASSLYPLREYEQFF.